This TCR beta chain is drawn from a study of blood T cell repertoires in COVID-19. In the study overall: Samples taken during acute and convalescent COVID-19 were collected in the United States, Italy and Spain.

Germline values: CDR1 SGHRS, CDR2 YFSETQ. The CDR3 has 16 amino acids. V shed 4 bases and J shed 8 bases, with 21 bases lying between them. This clone occurred a few times. Clones were read by immunoSEQ multiplex PCR, and TCRdb kept only the in-frame ones, dropping some. The top ten clones hold 5.4% of a sample with about 83,000 clones, around nine tenths of them seen once. The specimen sequenced was peripheral blood. The sequence derives from a man in his 60s with acute or convalescent COVID-19. The V call is TRBV5-1, the J call TRBJ2-2; D unclear. This CDR3 is CASSAENIPGLGELFF. The CDR3 coding sequence is TGCGCCAGCAGCGCCGAGAATATCCCGGGTCTAGGGGAGCTGTTTTTT.